Below are 19 T cell receptor beta chains sequenced from a single sample in a study of T cell changes during pregnancy in multiple sclerosis. The method was immunoSEQ multiplex PCR; TCRdb's version includes in-frame clones alone and lacks a portion of them. This table holds about 70,000 clones, roughly 92% found once. The specimen was CD8+ T cells from peripheral blood mononuclear cells, collected in the third trimester of pregnancy. Source of these receptors: a female donor in good health, enrolled as a control in a pregnancy study.

This clone was found once. The chain's CDR3 is CASTSPTRGTEAFF. The CDR3 DNA reads TGTGCCAGTACCAGCCCCACTAGGGGGACTGAAGCTTTCTTT. The chain uses TRBV19 and TRBJ1-1, with a weak D call TRBD1 (6 bases). Looked up from germline, CDR1 is LNHDA and CDR2 is SQIVND (reference sequence). V lost 7 bases, J lost 5 bases, and 17 bases lay in between. This CDR3 is built from 14 residues.

This chain links TRBV7-2 with TRBJ2-7; tentatively, D is TRBD1 (6 bases). V shed 4 bases and J shed 2 bases, with 9 bases lying between them. The CDR3 has 13 amino acids. Germline CDR1 reads SGHTA; CDR2 reads FQGNSA. As DNA, the CDR3 is TGTGCCAGCAGCTCGGGACATACCTACGAGCAGTACTTC. Amino acids: CASSSGHTYEQYF.

The gene calls are TRBV4-1 and TRBJ1-1; D remains ambiguous. Germline V gives CDR1 MGHRA, CDR2 YSYEKL. V shed 0 bases and J shed 4 bases, with 15 bases lying between them. CDR3 length: 16 residues. CDR3 sequence (DNA): TGCGCCAGCAGCCAAGATCTACGGGGAGGAGCCACTGAAGCTTTCTTT. Amino acids: CASSQDLRGGATEAFF.

The chain recombines TRBV4-2 with TRBJ2-3; TRBD1 aligns across 10 bases. The CDR3 spans 17 residues. The germline V gene encodes CDR1 LGHNA and CDR2 YNFKEQ. V was clipped by 0 bases and J by 3 bases; unmatched bases: 6. The CDR3 loop is CASSQDIPGQGTDTQYF. CDR3 DNA sequence: TGTGCCAGCAGCCAAGACATTCCGGGACAGGGGACAGATACGCAGTATTTT.

The chain links TRBV2 to TRBJ1-1; D gene ambiguous. Germline V CDR1 and CDR2: SNHLY, FYNNEI. V was pared by 7 bases and J by 6 bases, with 15 bases between. The CDR3 has 13 residues. CDR3 in DNA: TGTGCCAGCATCCCTCCGGGTCTTGCTGAAGCTTTCTTT. This codes for CASIPPGLAEAFF.

V usage is TRBV7-2 and J usage is TRBJ2-1; TRBD2 matches at 10 bases. The germline V gene encodes CDR1 SGHTA and CDR2 FQGNSA. The J segment lost 3 bases and the V segment lost 2 bases, leaving 1 base of the junction unmatched. The CDR3 is 15 amino acids. The CDR3 nucleotides are TGTGCCAGCAGCTTATTAGCGGGGGGCTACAATGAGCAGTTCTTC. Encoded protein: CASSLLAGGYNEQFF.

The V and J genes are TRBV29-1 and TRBJ1-1; 7 bases align to TRBD1. The CDR3 covers 13 residues. CDR1 and CDR2 (germline): SQVTM, ANQGSEA. Trimming at V came to 5 bases and at J to 0 bases, leaving 3 bases not matched to a gene. Written as DNA, the CDR3 is TGCAGCGTTATGACAGGGATGAACACTGAAGCTTTCTTT. Residues: CSVMTGMNTEAFF.

V is TRBV29-1 and J is TRBJ2-1; unclear D gene. V lost 6 bases, J lost 0 bases, and 12 bases lay in between. The germline V gene encodes CDR1 SQVTM and CDR2 ANQGSEA. The CDR3 totals 14 residues. CDR3 region: CSVTSRSSYNEQFF. CDR3 nucleotide sequence: TGCAGCGTGACCTCTAGGAGCTCCTACAATGAGCAGTTCTTC.

The chain has TRBV27 and TRBJ2-1; D is possibly TRBD2 (5 bases). Per the germline V gene, CDR1 is MNHEY and CDR2 is SMNVEV (reference sequence). V was shortened by 5 bases and J by 0 bases, with 14 bases between the two germline ends. The CDR3 sequence is 16 residues long. The CDR3 sequence is CASSPTPGYSYNEQFF. The CDR3 DNA follows: TGTGCCAGCAGTCCAACCCCGGGGTACTCCTACAATGAGCAGTTCTTC.

The chain carries TRBV6-6 and TRBJ1-5; 10 bases align to TRBD1. CDR3 length: 14 amino acids. V dropped 6 bases and J dropped 6; count of bases not matched to a gene: 5. Per germline, CDR1 MNHNY and CDR2 SVGAGI (reference sequence). Here the CDR3 reads CASRIRDRGQPQHF. CDR3 DNA sequence: TGTGCCAGCAGAATCCGGGACAGGGGTCAGCCCCAGCATTTT.

The V and J genes are TRBV9 and TRBJ2-7, with 10 bases that match TRBD1. This CDR3 is 14 amino acids long. J gave up 2 bases and V 4 bases, and 3 bases lay outside the gene matches. Looked up from germline, CDR1 is SGDLS and CDR2 is YYNGEE. The CDR3 sequence: CASSSGTGAYEQYF. CDR3 nucleotides: TGTGCCAGCAGCTCCGGGACAGGGGCCTACGAGCAGTACTTC.

The chain links TRBV13 to TRBJ1-4; possibly TRBD1 for D (5 bases). The CDR3 is 12 amino acids. Germline values: CDR1 PRHDT, CDR2 FYEKMQ (reference sequence). The ends were cut back, 5 bases at V and 8 bases at J, with 9 bases in the middle. The CDR3 is CASSPRQEKLFF. CDR3 nucleotides: TGTGCCAGCAGCCCCCGACAGGAAAAACTGTTTTTT.

This clone was recorded a few times. Other DNA variants within this sample encode the same CDR3. The chain is built from TRBV30 and TRBJ1-1; D remains unclear. This CDR3 comprises 11 residues. Deletions cut 0 bases from V and 6 bases from J, with 5 bases between. Germline V CDR1 and CDR2: GTSNPN, SVGIG (reference sequence). The CDR3 sequence: CAWSVLSEAFF. The CDR3 DNA reads as TGTGCCTGGAGTGTACTGTCTGAAGCTTTCTTT.

This rearrangement joins TRBV19 to TRBJ1-1, with D unresolved. With 0 bases removed from V and 1 base from J, the gap between germline ends came to 12 bases. The CDR3 is made up of 16 amino acids. Germline CDR1 reads LNHDA; CDR2 reads SQIVND (reference sequence). CDR3 nucleotide sequence: TGTGCCAGTAGTATAGATTTTGGGCTGAGGAACACTGAAGCTTTCTTT. Translating it yields CASSIDFGLRNTEAFF. Together with reference TRBV19 and TRBJ1-1, the CDR3 gives the full variable domain: DGGITQSPKYLFRKEGQNVTLSCEQNLNHDAMYWYRQDPGQGLRLIYYSQIVNDFQKGDIAEGYSVSREKKESFPLTVTSAQKNPTAFYLCASSIDFGLRNTEAFFGQGTRLTVV.

This sequence joins TRBV6-1 and TRBJ2-5; weak D call: TRBD2 (5 bases). CDR3 length: 16 residues. Germline CDR1 and CDR2: MNHNS and SASEGT. Trimming stripped 3 bases from V and 5 bases from J, with 19 bases between. The CDR3 sequence: CASSDPTTSFPETQYF. The CDR3 bases are TGTGCCAGCAGTGACCCGACTACCTCTTTCCCCGAGACCCAGTACTTC.

The chain combines TRBV7-9 with TRBJ2-7; 7 bases match TRBD1. Per the germline V gene, CDR1 is SEHNR and CDR2 is FQNEAQ (reference sequence). After removal of 5 bases from V and 2 bases from J, the junction contained 3 bases not matched to a gene. CDR3 length: 13 residues. The chain's CDR3 is CASSPDRAYEQYF. The CDR3 DNA reads TGTGCCAGCAGCCCCGACAGGGCCTACGAGCAGTACTTC.

The chain employs TRBV13 and TRBJ1-2; 12 positions agree with TRBD1. The CDR3 is made up of 16 amino acids. Germline lookup yields CDR1 PRHDT and CDR2 FYEKMQ (reference sequence). V lost 0 bases and J lost 8; bases outside the gene matches: 7. CDR3 in amino acids: CASSLGGQGASEGYTF. The DNA for the CDR3 is TGTGCCAGCAGCTTAGGGGGACAGGGGGCATCGGAAGGCTACACCTTC.

The chain links TRBV2 to TRBJ1-5; possible D gene TRBD1, 5 bases. The V end lost 7 bases, the J end lost 7 bases, and 11 bases lay between the germline ends. Germline-derived CDR1 and CDR2 are SNHLY and FYNNEI. This CDR3 region has 12 residues. The CDR3 bases are TGTGCCAGCAAAGGGGTGTACCAGCCCCAGCATTTT. Encoded protein: CASKGVYQPQHF.

This clone was seen a single time. The chain carries TRBV5-1 and TRBJ1-5; 7 bases fit TRBD1. Unmatched junction bases numbered 19, after V lost 5 bases and J lost 5 bases. Germline V lookup: CDR1 SGHRS, CDR2 YFSETQ. The CDR3 loop spans 18 amino acids. The CDR3 sequence is CASSWGTEVRERDQPQHF. The CDR3 nucleotides are TGCGCCAGCAGTTGGGGGACAGAGGTCCGGGAGCGGGATCAGCCCCAGCATTTT.